The sequence of this T cell receptor beta chain was determined in a study of blood T cell repertoires in COVID-19. Study-wide context: The United States, Italy and Spain supplied acute and convalescent COVID-19 samples. PBMCs, B-cell-depleted T cells, or T cells were the source of the cDNA or gDNA that made up the material.

Germline values: CDR1 MNHEY, CDR2 SMNVEV (reference sequence). The CDR3 covers 17 residues. V lost 4 bases to trimming and J lost 5 bases; unmatched junction nucleotides: 9. Per the original data handling: Amplification from reference gene primers served as the basis for estimated nucleated cell counts. Repertoires were generated with immunoSEQ multiplex PCR, while TCRdb's copy carries only in-frame clones and drops some. Clone size and the V and J calls come from that table; the DNA yielded D and trimming. Here the sample spans some 140,000 clones, 70% to 80% being singletons. The origin of this receptor is a man aged 55 to 69 who had recovered from COVID-19. The chain uses TRBV27 and TRBJ2-1, with 12 bases that match TRBD2. The sequenced sample was peripheral blood. The CDR3 is CASSSISSGGDDNEQFF. The DNA for the CDR3 is TGTGCCAGCAGTTCCATCTCTAGCGGGGGGGACGACAATGAGCAGTTCTTC.